A single sample is the source of the 11 T cell receptor beta chains below, sequenced in a study of T cell responses to AZD1222 COVID-19 vaccine. Sequencing used immunoSEQ multiplex PCR; TCRdb keeps in-frame clones, though not all of them. The sample yields 120,000 or so clones, approximately 89% seen once. Sequencing was performed on peripheral blood, taken on day 0 of AZD1222 vaccination. Receptor source: an adult in good health.

The gene calls are TRBV10-3 and TRBJ1-1; TRBD1 agrees at 10 bases. The germline gives CDR1 ENHRY, CDR2 SYGVKD. This CDR3 has 14 amino acids. The V segment lost 7 bases and the J segment 1 base; nucleotides outside the gene matches: 3. The CDR3 DNA reads as TGTGCCATCAACGACAGGGGGCAGAACACTGAAGCTTTCTTT. The encoded protein is CAINDRGQNTEAFF.

The chain uses TRBV5-6 and TRBJ2-5; the D is unclear. The CDR3 contains 14 residues. Trimming removed 4 bases at V and 9 bases at J, with 19 bases between. The germline gives CDR1 SGHDT, CDR2 YYEEEE. CDR3 loop: CASSPDRLSWAQYF. In nucleotides, the CDR3 is TGTGCCAGCAGCCCGGATAGACTCTCTTGGGCCCAGTACTTC.

V and J are TRBV20-1 and TRBJ2-3; D is uncertain. V lost 5 bases, J lost 3 bases, and 6 bases lay in between. Germline V CDR1 and CDR2: DFQATT, SNEGSKA (reference sequence). The CDR3 totals 11 residues. In DNA form, the CDR3 reads TGCAGTGCTGGAATAACAGATACGCAGTATTTT. This gives the protein CSAGITDTQYF.

The CDR3 DNA reads TGTGCCAGCAGCTTCCGGGACGGAAACAATGAGCAGTTCTTC. Protein product: CASSFRDGNNEQFF. This chain connects TRBV7-2 to TRBJ2-1; D is possibly TRBD1 or TRBD2 (5 bases each). This CDR3 region has 14 residues. The V end was cut by 3 bases, the J end by 5 bases, with 11 bases between. The germline V gene encodes CDR1 SGHTA and CDR2 FQGNSA.

V usage is TRBV27 and J usage is TRBJ2-7, with 13 positions matching TRBD2. The germline V gene encodes CDR1 MNHEY and CDR2 SMNVEV (reference sequence). V dropped 0 bases and J dropped 1; count of bases not matched to a gene: 6. This CDR3 has 18 residues. The CDR3: CASSLSLLAGGPSYEQYF. The CDR3 coding sequence is TGTGCCAGCAGTTTATCGCTACTAGCGGGAGGGCCATCCTACGAGCAGTACTTC.

This clone was picked up one time. The DNA of the CDR3 is TGCAGTGCTAGTACAGGTGGCAGCAATCAGCCCCAGCATTTT. Translating gives CSASTGGSNQPQHF. This sequence joins TRBV20-1 and TRBJ1-5; tentative D call: TRBD1 (5 bases). The CDR3 totals 14 residues. In germline, CDR1 is DFQATT, CDR2 SNEGSKA (reference sequence). With 3 bases removed from V and 1 base from J, the gap between germline ends came to 10 bases.

A few counts support this clone. This chain links TRBV19 with TRBJ1-1; D is unresolved. V lost 5 bases and J 6 bases, leaving 10 bases between the germline ends. This CDR3 region has 12 residues. The germline CDR1 and CDR2 sequences are LNHDA and SQIVND (reference sequence). The CDR3 sequence is CASSAGVAEAFF. Here the CDR3 DNA reads TGTGCCAGTAGTGCGGGAGTCGCTGAAGCTTTCTTT.

The count of this clone is one. V gene TRBV10-1 combines with J gene TRBJ1-2; D perhaps matches TRBD1 (5 bases). The CDR3 runs to 9 residues. The germline gives CDR1 WNHNN, CDR2 SYGVQD (reference sequence). CDR3 coding DNA: TGCTTTCTTCAGGGCGGCGACACCTTC. Its protein product is CFLQGGDTF.

The chain employs TRBV5-1 and TRBJ2-5, with D possibly TRBD2 on 5 matching bases. Germline CDR1 is SGHRS and CDR2 is YFSETQ. The CDR3 has 13 amino acids. V shed 4 bases and J shed 4 bases, with 11 bases lying between them. For the CDR3, the DNA is TGCGCCAGCAGCCGCGGAGGAACAGAGACCCAGTACTTC. Amino acid sequence: CASSRGGTETQYF.

The genes are TRBV20-1 and TRBJ1-2; 7 bases align to TRBD1. Germline CDR1 is DFQATT and CDR2 is SNEGSKA (reference sequence). V shed 3 bases and J 8 bases; nucleotides not matched to a gene: 9. The CDR3 has 13 residues. CDR3 in DNA: TGCAGTGCTAGTCAGACAGGGTGGGAGGGCTACACCTTC. This sequence encodes CSASQTGWEGYTF.

The rearrangement uses TRBV20-1 and TRBJ1-6; D perhaps matches TRBD1 (6 bases). CDR1 is DFQATT, CDR2 SNEGSKA, per germline (reference sequence). The CDR3 runs 14 residues. V was clipped by 3 bases and J by 10 bases, with 16 bases between them. The CDR3 protein is CSASPSSGESPLHF. The CDR3 DNA is TGCAGTGCTAGTCCCTCCTCAGGGGAATCACCCCTCCACTTT.